Listed here are 27 T cell receptor beta chains from one sample, sequenced in a study of technical replicates of blood from four donors. Libraries were prepared by immunoSEQ multiplex PCR; TCRdb keeps only in-frame clonotypes and omits some of them. The table has tens of thousands of clones, roughly 92% seen once. The sequencing sample was made of T cells isolated from PBMCs. Source of these receptors: a human donor in good health.

The CDR3 sequence: CASSMMGWEQFF. CDR3 coding DNA: TGTGCCAGCAGCATGATGGGCTGGGAGCAGTTCTTC. The rearrangement links TRBV7-9 to TRBJ2-1; the D is unclear. The CDR3 is made up of 12 amino acids. The V gene's germline CDR1 is SEHNR and CDR2 FQNEAQ (reference sequence). V was pared by 5 bases and J by 10 bases, with 12 bases between.

CDR3 in DNA: TGTGCCATACACCCTTCTTTGGGGAGGGCACAAGATACGCAGTATTTT. Protein sequence: CAIHPSLGRAQDTQYF. The chain combines TRBV7-8 with TRBJ2-3; 7 bases fit TRBD2. This CDR3 has 16 amino acids. Germline V gene lookup returns CDR1 SGHVS and CDR2 FQNEAQ. Losses at the gene ends were 10 bases for V and 5 bases for J; bases not matched to a gene: 18.

The chain carries TRBV5-1 and TRBJ2-6; D perhaps matches TRBD1 (5 bases). V shed 0 bases and J shed 0 bases, with 13 bases lying between them. Germline assignment: CDR1 SGHRS and CDR2 YFSETQ. This CDR3 is built from 18 residues. CDR3 bases: TGCGCCAGCAGCTTGGAGGGGCCAACCCACTCTGGGGCCAACGTCCTGACTTTC. It codes for CASSLEGPTHSGANVLTF.

The gene calls are TRBV7-2 and TRBJ2-7, with 7 bases matching TRBD1. Looked up from germline, CDR1 is SGHTA and CDR2 is FQGNSA. The CDR3 sequence is 15 residues long. Unmatched junction bases numbered 10, after V lost 4 bases and J lost 4 bases. The CDR3 reads CASSSPLTGPYEQYF. CDR3 DNA: TGTGCCAGCAGCTCGCCCCTGACAGGGCCATACGAGCAGTACTTC. Using reference TRBV7-2 and TRBJ2-7 for the parts outside the CDR3, the full variable domain is GAGVSQSPSNKVTEKGKDVELRCDPISGHTALYWYRQSLGQGLEFLIYFQGNSAPDKSGLPSDRFSAERTGGSVSTLTIQRTQQEDSAVYLCASSSPLTGPYEQYFGPGTRLTVT.

The chain combines TRBV6-1 with TRBJ2-5; unclear D gene. This CDR3 spans 10 amino acids. Germline values: CDR1 MNHNS, CDR2 SASEGT. The ends were cut back, 8 bases at V and 5 bases at J, with 6 bases in the middle. This CDR3 reads CASSRETQYF. The CDR3 coding sequence is TGTGCCAGCTCGCGGGAGACCCAGTACTTC.

The chain recombines TRBV6-5 with TRBJ2-5, with D tentatively TRBD1 (6 bases). CDR1 and CDR2 (germline): MNHEY, SVGAGI. The CDR3 contains 15 residues. Trimming cost V 2 bases and J 4 bases, with 14 bases left between them. DNA for the CDR3: TGTGCCAGCAGTTACAGGGGGACACCTCGAGAGACCCAGTACTTC. This codes for CASSYRGTPRETQYF.

The chain combines TRBV29-1 with TRBJ1-1; 8 bases are a match to TRBD1. The V gene end was trimmed by 2 bases and the J gene end by 4 bases; junction bases not matched to a gene: 6. Germline lookup yields CDR1 SQVTM and CDR2 ANQGSEA. The CDR3 totals 14 residues. CDR3 amino acids: CSVERGQVGTEAFF. The DNA of the CDR3 is TGCAGCGTTGAAAGGGGACAGGTAGGCACTGAAGCTTTCTTT. Together with reference TRBV29-1 and TRBJ1-1, the CDR3 gives the full variable domain: SAVISQKPSRDICQRGTSLTIQCQVDSQVTMMFWYRQQPGQSLTLIATANQGSEATYESGFVIDKFPISRPNLTFSTLTVSNMSPEDSSIYLCSVERGQVGTEAFFGQGTRLTVV.

This clone has more than one count but fewer than ten. V usage is TRBV2 and J usage is TRBJ1-1; a weak D match, TRBD1 (6 bases). V gave up 7 bases and J gave up 1 base, with 13 bases separating them. This CDR3 has 14 amino acids. Germline assignment: CDR1 SNHLY and CDR2 FYNNEI. The CDR3 DNA reads as TGTGCCAGCATTACGGGACACGCGAACACTGAAGCTTTCTTT. Encoded protein: CASITGHANTEAFF.

The V and J genes are TRBV18 and TRBJ2-7; 7 bases align to TRBD1. Per germline, CDR1 KGHSH and CDR2 LQKENI. J was trimmed by 3 bases and V by 4 bases; bases with no gene match: 9. This CDR3 spans 15 amino acids. CDR3 bases: TGTGCCAGCTCACTTCGGACAGGACTCTACTACGAGCAGTACTTC. This sequence encodes CASSLRTGLYYEQYF.

The chain couples TRBV5-1 to TRBJ1-2; the match to TRBD1 covers 8 bases. This CDR3 contains 15 residues. The germline gives CDR1 SGHRS, CDR2 YFSETQ. The ends lost 3 bases at V and 0 bases at J; junction bases unmatched: 4. Here the CDR3 reads CASSSRTGTNYGYTF. CDR3 nucleotide sequence: TGCGCCAGCAGCTCGCGGACAGGGACTAACTATGGCTACACCTTC.

The CDR3: CASSQGEGVDQPQHF. DNA for the CDR3: TGTGCCAGCAGCCAAGGCGAGGGAGTCGATCAGCCCCAGCATTTT. V usage is TRBV4-2 and J usage is TRBJ1-5; D call uncertain. Per germline, CDR1 LGHNA and CDR2 YNFKEQ. CDR3 length: 15 residues. The V and J ends lost 1 base and 5 bases respectively, with 12 bases between them.

The CDR3 spells CASSFAGTGKRYGYTF. CDR3 DNA sequence: TGTGCCAGCAGTTTCGCCGGGACAGGGAAGAGGTATGGCTACACCTTC. The chain joins TRBV28 to TRBJ1-2; 9 bases match TRBD1. The V segment lost 3 bases and the J segment 5 bases; nucleotides outside the gene matches: 10. Per the germline V gene, CDR1 is MDHEN and CDR2 is SYDVKM. This CDR3 spans 16 amino acids.

CDR3 in amino acids: CASSIDRQGWNTEAFF. The DNA for the CDR3 is TGTGCCAGTAGTATAGATCGTCAGGGCTGGAACACTGAAGCTTTCTTT. This chain links TRBV19 with TRBJ1-1, with a weak D call TRBD1 (5 bases). V gave up 0 bases and J gave up 1 base, with 12 bases separating them. This CDR3 has 16 amino acids. CDR1 is LNHDA and CDR2 is SQIVND in the germline V gene (reference sequence).

The rearrangement links TRBV5-5 to TRBJ2-4; 8 nucleotides align to TRBD2. V was pared by 0 bases and J by 0 bases, with 8 bases of the junction left unmatched. The germline V gene encodes CDR1 SGHKS and CDR2 YYEKEE (reference sequence). The CDR3 loop spans 18 amino acids. As DNA, the CDR3 is TGTGCCAGCAGCTTGGCGGGACTAGTGGACTTAGCCAAAAACATTCAGTACTTC. Residues: CASSLAGLVDLAKNIQYF.

J is TRBJ2-7 and V is TRBV18; possibly TRBD2 for D (6 bases). CDR1 is KGHSH, CDR2 LQKENI, per germline. Trimming cost V 3 bases and J 5 bases, with 14 bases left between them. The CDR3 has 14 residues. The CDR3 region has the DNA TGTGCCAGCTCACCGGGCCTTCGGAGGGACGAGCAGTACTTC. Amino acids: CASSPGLRRDEQYF.

This chain connects TRBV5-6 to TRBJ2-1; no clear D gene. Trimming stripped 6 bases from V and 5 bases from J, with 12 bases between. CDR1 is SGHDT and CDR2 is YYEEEE in the germline V gene. The CDR3 totals 13 residues. The CDR3 nucleotides read TGTGCCAGCACTTTTTCCCCCGACAATGAGCAGTTCTTC. This encodes CASTFSPDNEQFF.

The gene calls are TRBV6-5 and TRBJ1-1; TRBD1 matches at 7 bases. V lost 2 bases and J lost 7; bases outside the gene matches: 7. The CDR3 loop spans 14 amino acids. From germline, CDR1 is MNHEY and CDR2 SVGAGI. The CDR3, as DNA: TGTGCCAGCAGTTACATTAGGGGGCGGGGTGAAGCTTTCTTT. It specifies CASSYIRGRGEAFF.

The chain recombines TRBV5-1 with TRBJ2-2, with 8 bases matching TRBD1. The CDR3 is 17 amino acids. The J segment lost 0 bases and the V segment lost 3 bases, leaving 7 bases of the junction unmatched. CDR1 is SGHRS and CDR2 is YFSETQ in the germline V gene. The CDR3 sequence: CASSWALQGANTGELFF. In DNA, the CDR3 is TGCGCCAGCAGCTGGGCCTTACAGGGGGCGAACACCGGGGAGCTGTTTTTT.

The chain is built from TRBV9 and TRBJ1-1, with D possibly matching TRBD1 (5 bases). Trimming removed 4 bases from V and 0 bases from J, with 10 bases in between. Germline CDR1 reads SGDLS; CDR2 reads YYNGEE. The CDR3 extends over 14 amino acids. The CDR3 bases are TGTGCCAGCAGCCAGGACACAATGAACACTGAAGCTTTCTTT. This translates into CASSQDTMNTEAFF.

The V and J genes are TRBV2 and TRBJ2-3; TRBD2 aligns across 10 bases. Germline V gene data show CDR1 as SNHLY and CDR2 as FYNNEI. J was trimmed by 2 bases and V by 1 base; bases with no gene match: 3. The CDR3 covers 16 residues. CDR3 nucleotide sequence: TGTGCCAGCAGTGAAGTAACTAGCGGGATCACAGATACGCAGTATTTT. Residues: CASSEVTSGITDTQYF.

This chain joins TRBV9 and TRBJ1-2; 8 bases line up with TRBD1. V trimming: 3 bases; J trimming: 4 bases; junction bases outside the gene matches: 8. The CDR3 has 15 residues. Germline V gene data show CDR1 as SGDLS and CDR2 as YYNGEE. CDR3 residues: CASSAEDRDSYGYTF. The CDR3 DNA reads as TGTGCCAGCAGCGCCGAGGACAGGGACTCCTATGGCTACACCTTC.

CDR3 DNA: TGTGCCAGCAGTGCCGATCCTAGCTCCTACAATGAGCAGTTCTTC. It yields the protein CASSADPSSYNEQFF. The V and J genes are TRBV6-5 and TRBJ2-1; D uncertain. Germline assignment: CDR1 MNHEY and CDR2 SVGAGI. The CDR3 is made up of 15 amino acids. Trimming pared 5 bases from V and 0 bases from J, leaving 11 bases between.

This chain links TRBV10-3 with TRBJ2-5; 8 nucleotides line up with TRBD2. CDR1 and CDR2 (germline): ENHRY, SYGVKD. V lost 0 bases and J lost 4; bases outside the gene matches: 10. This CDR3 contains 17 residues. The CDR3 DNA sequence: TGTGCCATCAGTGAGTCGGTGGGGGGACTAGTCCCAGAGACCCAGTACTTC. It translates to CAISESVGGLVPETQYF.

V and J are TRBV6-1 and TRBJ1-4, with 9 bases aligning to TRBD1. The CDR3 sequence is 15 residues long. CDR1 and CDR2 from the germline V gene are MNHNS and SASEGT. The trim removed 6 bases at V and 3 bases at J, leaving 5 bases unmatched. The CDR3 is CASRDRGSANEKLFF. The CDR3 DNA is TGTGCCAGCAGAGACAGGGGGAGCGCTAATGAAAAACTGTTTTTT.

The chain has TRBV7-9 and TRBJ1-2; 7 bases line up with TRBD1. CDR3 length: 14 residues. Germline V lookup: CDR1 SEHNR, CDR2 FQNEAQ (reference sequence). After removal of 4 bases from V and 5 bases from J, the junction contained 7 bases not matched to a gene. The CDR3 sequence is CASSSLDRAYGYTF. CDR3 DNA: TGTGCCAGCAGCTCCCTAGACAGGGCATATGGCTACACCTTC.

The rearrangement links TRBV5-1 to TRBJ2-3; 8 bases map to TRBD2. CDR1 and CDR2 from the germline V gene are SGHRS and YFSETQ. The CDR3 is 15 residues long. V was clipped by 1 base and J by 0 bases; unmatched bases: 1. The CDR3 protein is CASSLQRGSTDTQYF. The CDR3 coding sequence is TGCGCCAGCAGCTTGCAGCGGGGGAGCACAGATACGCAGTATTTT.

The genes are TRBV7-6 and TRBJ2-1; weak D call: TRBD2 (5 bases). Germline V gene data show CDR1 as SGHVS and CDR2 as FNYEAQ. There are 16 residues in the CDR3. V was trimmed by 5 bases and J by 4 bases, leaving 18 bases between them. Here the CDR3 reads CASSPSTGSAYNEQFF. For the CDR3, the DNA is TGTGCCAGCAGCCCTAGCACCGGGTCAGCTTACAATGAGCAGTTCTTC.